This is a list of T cell receptor beta chains from one sample in a study of blood T cells in healthy people across ages. TCRdb called the 5' RACE reads again in MiXCR, with one record for every CDR3 protein. Counted here are 1.5 million to 2 million distinct CDR3 sequences, about 50% occurring once; the ten biggest clones make up 2.1%. Material: blood. Receptor source: a woman between 40 and 55 years old in good health. CDR3s include the opening cysteine and the closing phenylalanine or tryptophan. Each record gives: CDR3 DNA, CDR3 protein, D gene, V gene, CDR3 length, J gene, clone size. D genes are given only for firm matches. Expanded clones get a size class; other rows say once, few or many, or leave the size out.

TGTGCCAGCAGTGAGGATGGGACAGGGAAACAAGAGACCCAGTACTTC CASSEDGTGKQETQYF TRBD1 TRBV25-1 16 TRBJ2-5 -
TGCAGTGCTAGAGATTGGGGGGAAACTAACTATGGCTACACCTTC CSARDWGETNYGYTF - TRBV20-1 15 TRBJ1-2 -
TGTGCCAGCAGACCCGCGATAGGGGATCCCTTATTCTCCGCAGATACGCAGTATTTT CASRPAIGDPLFSADTQYF - TRBV6-2/TRBV6-3 19 TRBJ2-3 -
TGTGCCAGCAGTGGGAAGATGAACTATGGCTACACCTTC CASSGKMNYGYTF - TRBV27 13 TRBJ1-2 -
TGTGCCGGCAGTGTGACTAGCGGGGGATTAGTCACAGATACGCAGTATTTT CAGSVTSGGLVTDTQYF TRBD2 TRBV27 17 TRBJ2-3 -
TGCAGTGCTACGTTAGGGACGTACCAAGAGACCCAGTACTTC CSATLGTYQETQYF - TRBV20-1 14 TRBJ2-5 few
TGCAGCGTGGCCAGGGAAGCGGACACAGATACGCAGTATTTT CSVAREADTDTQYF - TRBV29-1 14 TRBJ2-3 -
TGTGCCACCAGTGAATCTCCCGCAACCGAGCAGTACTTC CATSESPATEQYF - TRBV24-1 13 TRBJ2-7 -
TGCAGTGCGCAGGACAGACACAATGAGCAGTTCTTC CSAQDRHNEQFF - TRBV20-1 12 TRBJ2-1 -
TGCAGCGTTGGGGGGGACATCGGGACCCAGTACTTC CSVGGDIGTQYF - TRBV29-1 12 TRBJ2-5 few
TGCGCCAGCAGCCATTTCCGGGACGGCGGGGATGAGCAGTTCTTC CASSHFRDGGDEQFF - TRBV4-3 15 TRBJ2-1 -
TGTGCCAGCCGAAGCTCGTTTGGCACAGATACGCAGTATTTT CASRSSFGTDTQYF - TRBV6-1 14 TRBJ2-3 -
TGTGCCAGCAGCTTAGTCCACCCCCTAGCGGGAAACCAAGAGACCCAGTACTTC CASSLVHPLAGNQETQYF TRBD2 TRBV7-6 18 TRBJ2-5 -
TGTGCCACCAGTTACCAGAACTATGGCTACACCTTC CATSYQNYGYTF - TRBV24-1 12 TRBJ1-2 -
TGTGCCAGCAGCTTATCCGGGACAGTTACCGAGCAGTACTTC CASSLSGTVTEQYF TRBD1 TRBV5-4 14 TRBJ2-7 -
TGTGCCAGCACCCTATATGACATGGGCACAGATACGCAGTATTTT CASTLYDMGTDTQYF - TRBV9 15 TRBJ2-3 few
TGTGCCACCGCAAGGCAGGCCTCCTCTGGGGCCAACGTCCTGACTTTC CATARQASSGANVLTF - TRBV6-5 16 TRBJ2-6 -
TGCGCCAGCAGCTTGGGTACGACAGGGGGGCTTTTCAACGAGCAGTACTTC CASSLGTTGGLFNEQYF TRBD1 TRBV5-1 17 TRBJ2-7 -
TGTGCCAGCAGTTTATCGCAGGTCTATAATTCACCCCTCCACTTT CASSLSQVYNSPLHF - TRBV27 15 TRBJ1-6 few
TGCGCCAGCAGCTTACAGGGGGAAATGCACGAGCAGTACTTC CASSLQGEMHEQYF TRBD1 TRBV5-1 14 TRBJ2-7 -
TGTGCCAGCGGACAGGACCCTAGCCGTGGCTACACCTTC CASGQDPSRGYTF TRBD1 TRBV27 13 TRBJ1-2 -
TGCAGTGCTATCCTGGACAGGGGGTATCGAGAGACCCAGTACTTC CSAILDRGYRETQYF TRBD1 TRBV20-1 15 TRBJ2-5 -
TGCAGTGCTGGGACCGTGACATGGACGCCCCAGCATTTT CSAGTVTWTPQHF - TRBV20-1 13 TRBJ1-5 -
TGCGCCAGCAGCCAAGATGTGGTTACGCAGTATTTT CASSQDVVTQYF - TRBV4-1 12 TRBJ2-3 -
TGCAGTGCTAGGATGGGGACCCCCGAAGAGACCCAGTACTTC CSARMGTPEETQYF - TRBV20-1 14 TRBJ2-5 few
TGCGCCAGCAGCCAAGATGGGGCGGAAGACAATGAGCAGTTCTTC CASSQDGAEDNEQFF - TRBV4-3 15 TRBJ2-1 few
TGCAGTGCTAGAAGGCAGAGCTCCTACGAGCAGTACTTC CSARRQSSYEQYF - TRBV20-1 13 TRBJ2-7 few
TGCAGCGTAGCGACCGATTATTTAGCCAAAAACATTCAGTACTTC CSVATDYLAKNIQYF - TRBV29-1 15 TRBJ2-4 -
TGTGCCAGCTGGTACACAGCCCGGAAAGGAAATGAAAAGCTGTTTTTT CASWYTARKGNEKLFF - TRBV27 16 TRBJ1-4 -
TGTGCCAGCAGCTTTTATGCCCTGGGCGAATGGACAGATACGCAGTATTTT CASSFYALGEWTDTQYF - TRBV5-5 17 TRBJ2-3 -
TGTGCCATCAGTGTAGGGGGGAGCTCACGCACAGATACGCAGTATTTT CAISVGGSSRTDTQYF - TRBV10-3 16 TRBJ2-3 once
TGCAGCGTTGAAGAAGGGGTTCGTGAGCAGTACTTC CSVEEGVREQYF - TRBV29-1 12 TRBJ2-4 -
TGCAGTGCTAGAGAATCTGGACAGTACGGCTCCTATAATTCACCCCTCCACTTT CSARESGQYGSYNSPLHF - TRBV20-1 18 TRBJ1-6 few
TGTGCCAGCAGGTCATTGGGACGGTCCTCTGGGGCCAACGTCCTGACTTTC CASRSLGRSSGANVLTF - TRBV12-3/TRBV12-4 17 TRBJ2-6 -
TGCGCCAGCACCCTGACAGGGGGAGCTACCAACCAAGAGACCCAGTACTTC CASTLTGGATNQETQYF TRBD1 TRBV5-1 17 TRBJ2-5 few